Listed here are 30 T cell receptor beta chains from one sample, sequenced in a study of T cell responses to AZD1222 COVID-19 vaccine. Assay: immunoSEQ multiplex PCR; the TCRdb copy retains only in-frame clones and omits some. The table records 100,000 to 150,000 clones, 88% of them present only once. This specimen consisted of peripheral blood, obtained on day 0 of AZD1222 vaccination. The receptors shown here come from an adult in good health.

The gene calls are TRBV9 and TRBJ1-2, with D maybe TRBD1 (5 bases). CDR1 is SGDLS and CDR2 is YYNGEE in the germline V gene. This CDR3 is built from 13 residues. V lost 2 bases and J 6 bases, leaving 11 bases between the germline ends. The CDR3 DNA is TGTGCCAGCAGCGTCAGGGTCGGTCATGGCTACACCTTC. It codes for CASSVRVGHGYTF.

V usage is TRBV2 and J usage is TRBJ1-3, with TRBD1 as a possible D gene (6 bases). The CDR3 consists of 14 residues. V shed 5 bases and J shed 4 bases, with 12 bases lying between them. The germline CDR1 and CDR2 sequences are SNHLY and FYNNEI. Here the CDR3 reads CASSPGTSGNTIYF. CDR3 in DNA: TGTGCCAGCAGTCCTGGGACATCCGGAAACACCATATATTTT.

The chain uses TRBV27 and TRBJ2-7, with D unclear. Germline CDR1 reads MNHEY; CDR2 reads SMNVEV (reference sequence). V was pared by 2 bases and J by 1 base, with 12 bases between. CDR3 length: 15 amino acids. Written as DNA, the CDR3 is TGTGCCAGCAGTTTAAACAGAATTCATTCCTACGAGCAGTACTTC. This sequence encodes CASSLNRIHSYEQYF.

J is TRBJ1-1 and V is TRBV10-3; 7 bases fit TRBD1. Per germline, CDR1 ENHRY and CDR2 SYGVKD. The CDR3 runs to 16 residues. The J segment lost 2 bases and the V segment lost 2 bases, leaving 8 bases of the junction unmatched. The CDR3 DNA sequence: TGTGCCATCAGTGAGAGGGGGCGGGGCTCAAACACTGAAGCTTTCTTT. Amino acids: CAISERGRGSNTEAFF.

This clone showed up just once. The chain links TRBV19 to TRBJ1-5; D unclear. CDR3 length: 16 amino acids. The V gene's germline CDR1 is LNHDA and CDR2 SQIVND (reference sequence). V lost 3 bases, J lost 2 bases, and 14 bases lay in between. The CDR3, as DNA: TGTGCCAGTAGTATTTCCCAAGGTGGAGGCAATCAGCCCCAGCATTTT. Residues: CASSISQGGGNQPQHF.

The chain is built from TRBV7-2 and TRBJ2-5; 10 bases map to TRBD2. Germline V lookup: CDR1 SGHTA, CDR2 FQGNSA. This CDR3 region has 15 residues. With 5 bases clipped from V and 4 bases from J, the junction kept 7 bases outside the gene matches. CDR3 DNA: TGTGCCAGCAGCCCCCAAGCGGGGGGGCCAGAGACCCAGTACTTC. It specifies CASSPQAGGPETQYF.

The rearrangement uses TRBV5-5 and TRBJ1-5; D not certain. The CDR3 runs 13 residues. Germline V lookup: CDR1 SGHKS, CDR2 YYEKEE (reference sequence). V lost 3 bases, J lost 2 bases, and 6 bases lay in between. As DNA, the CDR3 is TGTGCCAGCAGCTCGGTAGGCAATCAGCCCCAGCATTTT. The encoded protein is CASSSVGNQPQHF.

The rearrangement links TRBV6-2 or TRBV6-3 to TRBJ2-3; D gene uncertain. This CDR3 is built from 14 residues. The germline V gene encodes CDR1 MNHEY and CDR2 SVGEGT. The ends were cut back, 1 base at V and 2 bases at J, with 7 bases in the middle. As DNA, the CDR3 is TGTGCCAGCAGTTACTTGGAAGCCACAGATACGCAGTATTTT. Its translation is CASSYLEATDTQYF.

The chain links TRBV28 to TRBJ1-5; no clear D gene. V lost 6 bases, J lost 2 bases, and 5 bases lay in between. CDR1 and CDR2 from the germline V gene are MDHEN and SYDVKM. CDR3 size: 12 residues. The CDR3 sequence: CASSSGNQPQHF. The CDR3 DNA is TGTGCCAGCAGCAGCGGCAATCAGCCCCAGCATTTT.

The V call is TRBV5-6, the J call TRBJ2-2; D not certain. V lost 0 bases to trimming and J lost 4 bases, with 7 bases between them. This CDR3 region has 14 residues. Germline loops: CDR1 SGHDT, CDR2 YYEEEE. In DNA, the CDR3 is TGTGCCAGCAGCTTGGAACCACGCACCGGGGAGCTGTTTTTT. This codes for CASSLEPRTGELFF. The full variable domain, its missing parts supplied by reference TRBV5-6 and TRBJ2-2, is DAGVTQSPTHLIKTRGQQVTLRCSPKSGHDTVSWYQQALGQGPQFIFQYYEEEERQRGNFPDRFSGHQFPNYSSELNVNALLLGDSALYLCASSLEPRTGELFFGEGSRLTVL.

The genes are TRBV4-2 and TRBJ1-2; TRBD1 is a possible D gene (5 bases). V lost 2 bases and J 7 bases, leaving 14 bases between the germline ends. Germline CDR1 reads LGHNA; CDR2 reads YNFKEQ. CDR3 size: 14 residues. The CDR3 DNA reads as TGTGCCAGCAGCCAACCCGGCGGGCAGGGTGGCTACACCTTC. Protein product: CASSQPGGQGGYTF.

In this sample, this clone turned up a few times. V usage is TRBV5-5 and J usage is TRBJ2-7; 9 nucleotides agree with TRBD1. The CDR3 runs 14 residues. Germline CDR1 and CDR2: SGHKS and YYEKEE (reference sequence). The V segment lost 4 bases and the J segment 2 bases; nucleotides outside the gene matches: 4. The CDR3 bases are TGTGCCAGCAGCGGCCGACAGGGGGCCTACGAGCAGTACTTC. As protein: CASSGRQGAYEQYF. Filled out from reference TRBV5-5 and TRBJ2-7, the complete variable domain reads DAGVTQSPTHLIKTRGQQVTLRCSPISGHKSVSWYQQVLGQGPQFIFQYYEKEERGRGNFPDRFSARQFPNYSSELNVNALLLGDSALYLCASSGRQGAYEQYFGPGTRLTVT.

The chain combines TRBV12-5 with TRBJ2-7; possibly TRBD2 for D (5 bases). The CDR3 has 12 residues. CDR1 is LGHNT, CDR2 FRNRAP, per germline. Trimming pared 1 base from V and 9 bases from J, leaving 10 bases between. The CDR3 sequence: CASGLAARGQYF. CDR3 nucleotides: TGTGCTAGTGGTTTGGCGGCCCGGGGGCAGTACTTC. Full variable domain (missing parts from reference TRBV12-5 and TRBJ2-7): DARVTQTPRHKVTEMGQEVTMRCQPILGHNTVFWYRQTMMQGLELLAYFRNRAPLDDSGMPKDRFSAEMPDATLATLKIQPSEPRDSAVYFCASGLAARGQYFGPGTRLTVT.

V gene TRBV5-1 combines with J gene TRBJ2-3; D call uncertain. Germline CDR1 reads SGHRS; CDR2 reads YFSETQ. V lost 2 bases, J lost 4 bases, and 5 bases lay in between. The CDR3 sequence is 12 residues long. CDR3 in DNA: TGCGCCAGCAGCTTATCCGCAGATACGCAGTATTTT. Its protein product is CASSLSADTQYF.

The CDR3 DNA follows: TGTGCCACCAGAGGGGCGGGGGAACCCAATGGCTACACCTTC. As protein: CATRGAGEPNGYTF. This sequence joins TRBV24-1 and TRBJ1-2, with a tentative D call TRBD1 (5 bases). This CDR3 is 14 amino acids long. Trimming took off 7 bases at V and 6 bases at J, with 17 bases between the two ends. Germline loops: CDR1 KGHDR, CDR2 SFDVKD.

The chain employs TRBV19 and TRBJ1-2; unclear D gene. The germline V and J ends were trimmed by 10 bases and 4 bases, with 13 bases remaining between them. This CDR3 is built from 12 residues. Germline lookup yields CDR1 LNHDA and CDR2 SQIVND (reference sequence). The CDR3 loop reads CATTTDTYGYTF. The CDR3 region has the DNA TGTGCCACCACGACGGATACCTATGGCTACACCTTC.

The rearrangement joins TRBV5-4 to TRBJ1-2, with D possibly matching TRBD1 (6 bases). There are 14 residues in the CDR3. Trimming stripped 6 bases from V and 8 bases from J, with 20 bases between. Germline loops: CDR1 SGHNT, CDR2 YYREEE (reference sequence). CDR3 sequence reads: CASKEGGAQGGYTF. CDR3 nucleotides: TGTGCCAGCAAGGAGGGTGGGGCGCAGGGGGGCTACACCTTC.

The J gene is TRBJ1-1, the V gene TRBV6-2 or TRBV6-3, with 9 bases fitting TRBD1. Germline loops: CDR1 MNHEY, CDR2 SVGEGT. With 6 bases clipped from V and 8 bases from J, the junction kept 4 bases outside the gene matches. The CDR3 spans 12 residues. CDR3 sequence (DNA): TGTGCCAGCAGCCGAGGACAGGGGGAAGCTTTCTTT. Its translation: CASSRGQGEAFF.

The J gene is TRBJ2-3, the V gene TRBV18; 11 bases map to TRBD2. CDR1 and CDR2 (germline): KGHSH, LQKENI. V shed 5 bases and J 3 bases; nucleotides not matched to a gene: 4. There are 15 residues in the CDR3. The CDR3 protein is CASSAGTSGTDTQYF. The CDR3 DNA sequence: TGTGCCAGCTCAGCCGGGACTAGCGGTACAGATACGCAGTATTTT. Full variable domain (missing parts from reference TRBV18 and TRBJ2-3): NAGVMQNPRHLVRRRGQEARLRCSPMKGHSHVYWYRQLPEEGLKFMVYLQKENIIDESGMPKERFSAEFPKEGPSILRIQQVVRGDSAAYFCASSAGTSGTDTQYFGPGTRLTVL.

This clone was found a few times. Here the CDR3 DNA reads TGTGCCAGCAGTTTCAGTGAGAACGAGCAGTACTTC. This encodes CASSFSENEQYF. The chain employs TRBV28 and TRBJ2-7; no clear D gene. V was trimmed by 3 bases and J by 5 bases, leaving 8 bases between them. The CDR3 is 12 amino acids. CDR1 and CDR2 (germline): MDHEN, SYDVKM. Combining the CDR3 with reference TRBV28 and TRBJ2-7 gives the whole variable domain DVKVTQSSRYLVKRTGEKVFLECVQDMDHENMFWYRQDPGLGLRLIYFSYDVKMKEKGDIPEGYSVSREKKERFSLILESASTNQTSMYLCASSFSENEQYFGPGTRLTVT.

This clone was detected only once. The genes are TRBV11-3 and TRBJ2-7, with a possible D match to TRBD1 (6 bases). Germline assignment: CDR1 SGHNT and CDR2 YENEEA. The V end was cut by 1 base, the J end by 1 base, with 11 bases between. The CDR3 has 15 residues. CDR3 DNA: TGTGCCAGCAGCTTAGGGGGGCCATCGTCCTACGAGCAGTACTTC. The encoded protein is CASSLGGPSSYEQYF.

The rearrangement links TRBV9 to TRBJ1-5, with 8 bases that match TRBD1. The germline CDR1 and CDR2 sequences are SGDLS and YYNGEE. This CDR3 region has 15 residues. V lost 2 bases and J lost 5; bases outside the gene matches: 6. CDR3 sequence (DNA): TGTGCCAGCAGCGTTGGACAGGGTTTGCATCAGCCCCAGCATTTT. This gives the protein CASSVGQGLHQPQHF.

This CDR3 reads CASSRQAYSNQPQHF. The CDR3 DNA reads TGTGCCAGCAGCAGACAGGCTTATAGCAATCAGCCCCAGCATTTT. The J gene is TRBJ1-5, the V gene TRBV6-5; perhaps TRBD1 as D (6 bases). The CDR3 totals 15 residues. V was pared by 6 bases and J by 0 bases, with 12 bases between. Per germline, CDR1 MNHEY and CDR2 SVGAGI.

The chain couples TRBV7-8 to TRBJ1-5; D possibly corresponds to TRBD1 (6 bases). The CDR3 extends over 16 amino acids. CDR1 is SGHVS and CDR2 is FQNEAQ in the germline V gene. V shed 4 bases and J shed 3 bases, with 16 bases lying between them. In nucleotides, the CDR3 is TGTGCCAGCAGCTCAGAAGGGCCAGGGGACAATCAGCCCCAGCATTTT. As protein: CASSSEGPGDNQPQHF.

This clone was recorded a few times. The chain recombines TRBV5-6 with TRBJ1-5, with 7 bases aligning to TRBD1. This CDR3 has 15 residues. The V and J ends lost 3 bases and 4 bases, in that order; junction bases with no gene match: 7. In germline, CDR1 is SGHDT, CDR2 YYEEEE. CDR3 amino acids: CASSSGQPLNQPQHF. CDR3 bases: TGTGCCAGCAGCTCGGGACAGCCATTAAATCAGCCCCAGCATTTT.

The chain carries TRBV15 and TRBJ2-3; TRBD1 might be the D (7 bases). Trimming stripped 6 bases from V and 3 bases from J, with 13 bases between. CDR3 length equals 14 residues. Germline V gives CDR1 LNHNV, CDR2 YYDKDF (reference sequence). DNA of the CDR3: TGTGCCACCAGTAGGGCAGGGGGGACAGATACGCAGTATTTT. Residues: CATSRAGGTDTQYF. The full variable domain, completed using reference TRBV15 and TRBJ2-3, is DAMVIQNPRYQVTQFGKPVTLSCSQTLNHNVMYWYQQKSSQAPKLLFHYYDKDFNNEADTPDNFQSRRPNTSFCFLDIRSPGLGDTAMYLCATSRAGGTDTQYFGPGTRLTVL.

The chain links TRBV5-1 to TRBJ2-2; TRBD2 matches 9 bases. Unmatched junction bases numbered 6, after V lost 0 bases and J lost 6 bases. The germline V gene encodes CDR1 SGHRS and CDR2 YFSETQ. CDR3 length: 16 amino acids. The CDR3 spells CASSLEAGGSAGELFF. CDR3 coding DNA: TGCGCCAGCAGCTTGGAAGCGGGGGGCTCCGCCGGGGAGCTGTTTTTT.

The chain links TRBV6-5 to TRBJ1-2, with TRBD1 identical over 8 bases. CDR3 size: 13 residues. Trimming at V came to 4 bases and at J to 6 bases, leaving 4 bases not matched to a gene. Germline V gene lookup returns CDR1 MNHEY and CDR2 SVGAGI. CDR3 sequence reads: CASSSYRGDGYTF. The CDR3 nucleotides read TGTGCCAGCAGTTCCTACAGGGGGGATGGCTACACCTTC.

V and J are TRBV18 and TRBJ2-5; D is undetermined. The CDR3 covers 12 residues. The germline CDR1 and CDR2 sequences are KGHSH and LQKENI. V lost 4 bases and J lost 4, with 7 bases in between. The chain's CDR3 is CASSRSAETQYF. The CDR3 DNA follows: TGTGCCAGCTCACGTTCTGCAGAGACCCAGTACTTC. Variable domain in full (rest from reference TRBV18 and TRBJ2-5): NAGVMQNPRHLVRRRGQEARLRCSPMKGHSHVYWYRQLPEEGLKFMVYLQKENIIDESGMPKERFSAEFPKEGPSILRIQQVVRGDSAAYFCASSRSAETQYFGPGTRLLVL.

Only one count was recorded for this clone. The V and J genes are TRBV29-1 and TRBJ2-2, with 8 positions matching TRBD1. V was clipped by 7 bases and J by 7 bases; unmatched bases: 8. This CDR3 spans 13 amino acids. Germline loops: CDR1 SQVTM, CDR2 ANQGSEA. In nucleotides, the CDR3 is TGCAGCGGGAACAGGGGGAGTGGCGGGGAGCTGTTTTTT. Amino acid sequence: CSGNRGSGGELFF.